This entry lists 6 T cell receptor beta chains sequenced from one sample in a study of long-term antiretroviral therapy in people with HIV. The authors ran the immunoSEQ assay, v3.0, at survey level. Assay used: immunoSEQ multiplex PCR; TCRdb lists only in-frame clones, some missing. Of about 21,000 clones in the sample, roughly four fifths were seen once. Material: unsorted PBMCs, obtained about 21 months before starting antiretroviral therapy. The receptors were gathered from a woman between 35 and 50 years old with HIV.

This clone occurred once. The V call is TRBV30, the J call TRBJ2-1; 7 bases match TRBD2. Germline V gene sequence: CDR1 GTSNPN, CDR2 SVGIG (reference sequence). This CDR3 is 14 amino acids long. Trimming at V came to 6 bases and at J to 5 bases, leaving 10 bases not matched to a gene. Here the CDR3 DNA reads TGTGCCTGCAATTGCAAGCGGGGCCACAATGAGCAGTTCTTC. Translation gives CACNCKRGHNEQFF. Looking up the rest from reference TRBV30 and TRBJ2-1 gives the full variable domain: SQTIHQWPATLVQPVGSPLSLECTVEGTSNPNLYWYRQAAGRGLQLLFYSVGIGQISSEVPQNLSASRPQDRQFILSSKKLLLSDSGFYLCACNCKRGHNEQFFGPGTRLTVL.

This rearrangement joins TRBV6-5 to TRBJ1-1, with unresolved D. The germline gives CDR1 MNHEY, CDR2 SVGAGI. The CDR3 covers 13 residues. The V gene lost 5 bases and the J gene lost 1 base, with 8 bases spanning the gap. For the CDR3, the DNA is TGTGCCAGCAGTAACCCAGGGAACACTGAAGCTTTCTTT. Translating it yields CASSNPGNTEAFF.

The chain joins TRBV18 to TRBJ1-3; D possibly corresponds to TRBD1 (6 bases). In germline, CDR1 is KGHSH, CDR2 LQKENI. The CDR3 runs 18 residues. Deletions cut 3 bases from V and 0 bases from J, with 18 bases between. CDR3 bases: TGTGCCAGCTCACCCATCCCCGGGACACCTTACTCTGGAAACACCATATATTTT. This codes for CASSPIPGTPYSGNTIYF.

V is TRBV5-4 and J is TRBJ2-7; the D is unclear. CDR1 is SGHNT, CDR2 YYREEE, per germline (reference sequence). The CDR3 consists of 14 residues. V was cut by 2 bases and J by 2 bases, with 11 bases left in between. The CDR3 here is CASSFSGSPYEQYF. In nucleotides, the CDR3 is TGTGCCAGCAGCTTCTCAGGCAGTCCCTACGAGCAGTACTTC.

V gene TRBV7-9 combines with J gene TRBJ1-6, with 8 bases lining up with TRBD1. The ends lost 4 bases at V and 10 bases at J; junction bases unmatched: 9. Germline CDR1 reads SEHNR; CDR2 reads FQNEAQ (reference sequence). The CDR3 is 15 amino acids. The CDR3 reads CASSSSGQGRSPLHF. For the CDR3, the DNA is TGTGCCAGCAGCTCATCAGGACAGGGTAGATCACCCCTCCACTTT.

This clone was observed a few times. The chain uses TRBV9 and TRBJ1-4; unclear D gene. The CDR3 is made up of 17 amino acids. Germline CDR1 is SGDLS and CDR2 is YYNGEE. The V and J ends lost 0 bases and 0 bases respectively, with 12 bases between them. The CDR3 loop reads CASSVEGGSATNEKLFF. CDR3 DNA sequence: TGTGCCAGCAGCGTAGAAGGAGGCAGTGCAACTAATGAAAAACTGTTTTTT. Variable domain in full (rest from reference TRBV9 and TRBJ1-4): DSGVTQTPKHLITATGQRVTLRCSPRSGDLSVYWYQQSLDQGLQFLIQYYNGEERAKGNILERFSAQQFPDLHSELNLSSLELGDSALYFCASSVEGGSATNEKLFFGSGTQLSVL.